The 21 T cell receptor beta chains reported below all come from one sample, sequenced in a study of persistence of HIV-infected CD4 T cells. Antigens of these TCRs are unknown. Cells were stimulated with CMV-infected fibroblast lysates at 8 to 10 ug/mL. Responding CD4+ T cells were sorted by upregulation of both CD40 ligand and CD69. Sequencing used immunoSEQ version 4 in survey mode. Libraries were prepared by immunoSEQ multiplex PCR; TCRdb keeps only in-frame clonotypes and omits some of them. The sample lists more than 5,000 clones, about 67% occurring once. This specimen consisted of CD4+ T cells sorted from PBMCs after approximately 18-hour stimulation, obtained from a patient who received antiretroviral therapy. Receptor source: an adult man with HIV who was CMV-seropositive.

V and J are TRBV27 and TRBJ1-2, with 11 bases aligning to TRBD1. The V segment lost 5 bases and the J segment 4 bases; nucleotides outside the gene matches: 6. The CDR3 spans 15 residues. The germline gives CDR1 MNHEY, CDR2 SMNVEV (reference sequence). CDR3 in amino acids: CASSPGQGVGYGYTF. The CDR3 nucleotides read TGTGCCAGCAGTCCGGGACAGGGGGTCGGCTATGGCTACACCTTC.

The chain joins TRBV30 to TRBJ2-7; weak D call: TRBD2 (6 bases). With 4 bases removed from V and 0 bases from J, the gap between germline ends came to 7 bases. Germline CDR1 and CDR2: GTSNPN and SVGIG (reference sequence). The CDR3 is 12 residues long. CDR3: CAWTGLSYEQYF. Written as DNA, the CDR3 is TGTGCCTGGACGGGACTCTCCTACGAGCAGTACTTC. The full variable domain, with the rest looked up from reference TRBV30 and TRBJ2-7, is SQTIHQWPATLVQPVGSPLSLECTVEGTSNPNLYWYRQAAGRGLQLLFYSVGIGQISSEVPQNLSASRPQDRQFILSSKKLLLSDSGFYLCAWTGLSYEQYFGPGTRLTVT.

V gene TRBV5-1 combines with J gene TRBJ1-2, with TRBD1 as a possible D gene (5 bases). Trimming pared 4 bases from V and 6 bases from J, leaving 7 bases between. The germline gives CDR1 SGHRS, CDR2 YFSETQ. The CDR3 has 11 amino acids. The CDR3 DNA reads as TGCGCCAGCAGCACCAGGGATGGCTACACCTTC. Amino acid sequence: CASSTRDGYTF.

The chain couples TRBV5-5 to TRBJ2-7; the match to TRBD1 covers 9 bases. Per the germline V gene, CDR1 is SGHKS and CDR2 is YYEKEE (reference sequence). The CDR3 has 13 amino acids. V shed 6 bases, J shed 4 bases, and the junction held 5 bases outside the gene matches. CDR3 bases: TGTGCCAGCAAGCCGGGACAGGGTTACGAGCAGTACTTC. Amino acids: CASKPGQGYEQYF.

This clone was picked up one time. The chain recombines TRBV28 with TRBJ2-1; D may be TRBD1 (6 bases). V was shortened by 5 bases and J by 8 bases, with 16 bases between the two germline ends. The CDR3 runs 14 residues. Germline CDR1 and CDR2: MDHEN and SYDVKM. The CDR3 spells CASSVVPRGYEQFF. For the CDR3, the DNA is TGTGCCAGCAGTGTCGTACCCAGGGGATATGAGCAGTTCTTC. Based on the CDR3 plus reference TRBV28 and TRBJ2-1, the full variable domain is DVKVTQSSRYLVKRTGEKVFLECVQDMDHENMFWYRQDPGLGLRLIYFSYDVKMKEKGDIPEGYSVSREKKERFSLILESASTNQTSMYLCASSVVPRGYEQFFGPGTRLTVL.

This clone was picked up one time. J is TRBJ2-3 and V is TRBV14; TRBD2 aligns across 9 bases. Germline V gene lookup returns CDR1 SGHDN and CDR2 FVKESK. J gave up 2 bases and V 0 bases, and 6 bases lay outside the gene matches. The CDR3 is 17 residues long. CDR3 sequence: CASSQDRLAGYTDTQYF. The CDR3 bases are TGTGCCAGCAGCCAAGATAGGCTAGCGGGGTACACAGATACGCAGTATTTT.

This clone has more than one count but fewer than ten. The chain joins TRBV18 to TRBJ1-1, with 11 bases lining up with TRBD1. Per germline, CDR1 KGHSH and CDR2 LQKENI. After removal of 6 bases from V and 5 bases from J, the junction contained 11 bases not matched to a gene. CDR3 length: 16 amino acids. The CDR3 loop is CASSYGGGQGATEAFF. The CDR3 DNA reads TGTGCCAGCTCCTACGGGGGAGGACAGGGGGCAACTGAAGCTTTCTTT.

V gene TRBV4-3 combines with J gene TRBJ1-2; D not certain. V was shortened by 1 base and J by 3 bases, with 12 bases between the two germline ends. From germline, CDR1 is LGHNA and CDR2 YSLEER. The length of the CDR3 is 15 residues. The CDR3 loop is CASSQARSAYYGYTF. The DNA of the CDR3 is TGCGCCAGCAGCCAAGCGAGGTCAGCTTACTATGGCTACACCTTC.

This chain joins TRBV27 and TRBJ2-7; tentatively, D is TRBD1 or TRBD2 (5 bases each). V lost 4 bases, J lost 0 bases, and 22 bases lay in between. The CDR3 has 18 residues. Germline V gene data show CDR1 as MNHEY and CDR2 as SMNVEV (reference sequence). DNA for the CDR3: TGTGCCAGCAGTTATTCCGGGACGGCAAATTCCCTCTCCTACGAGCAGTACTTC. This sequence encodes CASSYSGTANSLSYEQYF.

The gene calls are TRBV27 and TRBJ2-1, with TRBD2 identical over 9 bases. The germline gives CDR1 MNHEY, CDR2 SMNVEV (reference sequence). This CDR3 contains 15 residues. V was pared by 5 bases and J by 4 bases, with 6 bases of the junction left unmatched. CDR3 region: CASSQRGAFYNEQFF. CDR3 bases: TGTGCCAGCAGTCAGCGGGGGGCCTTTTACAATGAGCAGTTCTTC.

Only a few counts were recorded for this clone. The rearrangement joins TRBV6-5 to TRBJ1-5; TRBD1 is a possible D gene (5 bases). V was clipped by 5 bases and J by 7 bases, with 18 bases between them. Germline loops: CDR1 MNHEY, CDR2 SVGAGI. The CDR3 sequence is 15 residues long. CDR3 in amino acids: CASSLRGREEQPQHF. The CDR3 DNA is TGTGCCAGCAGTCTCCGGGGGAGGGAAGAGCAGCCCCAGCATTTT.

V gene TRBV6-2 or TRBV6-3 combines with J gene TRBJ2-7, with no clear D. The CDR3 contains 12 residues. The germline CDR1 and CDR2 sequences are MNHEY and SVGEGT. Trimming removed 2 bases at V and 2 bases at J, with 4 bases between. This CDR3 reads CASSYSTYEQYF. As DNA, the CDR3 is TGTGCCAGCAGTTACAGTACCTACGAGCAGTACTTC.

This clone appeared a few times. CDR3 nucleotides: TGTGCCAGCACCCAAAGCGGGGGGCCTGGAAACACCATATATTTT. It codes for CASTQSGGPGNTIYF. This sequence joins TRBV6-5 and TRBJ1-3, with D perhaps matching TRBD1 (6 bases). V was clipped by 7 bases and J by 2 bases, with 15 bases between them. CDR1 is MNHEY and CDR2 is SVGAGI in the germline V gene. This CDR3 contains 15 residues.

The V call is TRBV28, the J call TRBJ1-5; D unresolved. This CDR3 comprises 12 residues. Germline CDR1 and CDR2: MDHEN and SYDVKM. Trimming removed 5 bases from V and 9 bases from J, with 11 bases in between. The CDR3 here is CASSAFVGPQHF. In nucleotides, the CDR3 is TGTGCCAGCAGTGCCTTCGTTGGGCCCCAGCATTTT.

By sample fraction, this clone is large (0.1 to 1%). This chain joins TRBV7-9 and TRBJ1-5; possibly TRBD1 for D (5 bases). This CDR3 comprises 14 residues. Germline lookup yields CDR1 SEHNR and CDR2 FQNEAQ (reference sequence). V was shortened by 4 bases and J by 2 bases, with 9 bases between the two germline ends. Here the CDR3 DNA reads TGTGCCAGCAGCTCCCGGGGCGGCAATCAGCCCCAGCATTTT. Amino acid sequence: CASSSRGGNQPQHF. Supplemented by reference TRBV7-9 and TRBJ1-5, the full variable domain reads DTGVSQNPRHKITKRGQNVTFRCDPISEHNRLYWYRQTLGQGPEFLTYFQNEAQLEKSRLLSDRFSAERPKGSFSTLEIQRTEQGDSAMYLCASSSRGGNQPQHFGDGTRLSIL.

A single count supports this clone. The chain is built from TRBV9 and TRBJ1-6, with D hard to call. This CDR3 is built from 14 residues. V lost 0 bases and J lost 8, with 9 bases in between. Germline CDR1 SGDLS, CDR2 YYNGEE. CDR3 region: CASSVVGLDSPLHF. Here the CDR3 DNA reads TGTGCCAGCAGCGTAGTAGGACTGGATTCACCCCTCCACTTT. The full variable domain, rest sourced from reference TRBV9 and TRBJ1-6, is DSGVTQTPKHLITATGQRVTLRCSPRSGDLSVYWYQQSLDQGLQFLIQYYNGEERAKGNILERFSAQQFPDLHSELNLSSLELGDSALYFCASSVVGLDSPLHFGNGTRLTVT.

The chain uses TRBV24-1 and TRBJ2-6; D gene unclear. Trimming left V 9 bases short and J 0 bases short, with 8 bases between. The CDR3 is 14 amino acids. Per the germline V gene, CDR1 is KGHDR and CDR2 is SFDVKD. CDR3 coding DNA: TGTGCCACCGTCCCCCCCTCTGGGGCCAACGTCCTGACTTTC. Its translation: CATVPPSGANVLTF.

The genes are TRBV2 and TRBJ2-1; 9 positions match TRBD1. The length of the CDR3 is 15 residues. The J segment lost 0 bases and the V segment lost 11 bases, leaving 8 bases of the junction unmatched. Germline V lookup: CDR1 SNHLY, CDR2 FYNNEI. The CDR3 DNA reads TGTGCCGTCCACAGGGGGCAGAGCTCCTACAATGAGCAGTTCTTC. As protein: CAVHRGQSSYNEQFF.

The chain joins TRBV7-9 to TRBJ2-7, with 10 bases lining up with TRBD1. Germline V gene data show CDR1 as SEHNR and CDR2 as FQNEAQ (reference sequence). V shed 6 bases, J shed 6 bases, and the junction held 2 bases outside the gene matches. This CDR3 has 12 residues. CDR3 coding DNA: TGTGCCAGCAGTAGGACAGGGGGCGAGCAGTACTTC. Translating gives CASSRTGGEQYF.

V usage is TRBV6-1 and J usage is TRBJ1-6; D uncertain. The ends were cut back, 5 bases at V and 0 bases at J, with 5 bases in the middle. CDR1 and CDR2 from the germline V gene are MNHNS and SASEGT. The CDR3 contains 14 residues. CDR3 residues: CASSRDSYNSPLHF. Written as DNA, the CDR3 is TGTGCCAGCAGTAGGGACTCCTATAATTCACCCCTCCACTTT.

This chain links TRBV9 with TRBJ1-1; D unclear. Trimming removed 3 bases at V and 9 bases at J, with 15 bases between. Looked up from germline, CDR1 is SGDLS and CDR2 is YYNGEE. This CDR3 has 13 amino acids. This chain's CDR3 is CASSDPNREKAFF. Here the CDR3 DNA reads TGTGCCAGCAGCGATCCGAACCGGGAAAAAGCTTTCTTT.